This T cell receptor beta chain was identified in a study of CD8 T cells in Susac syndrome. Random hexamers primed reverse transcription of about 0.45 to 1 ug RNA. MiXCR was run by TCRdb on the immunoSEQ multiplex PCR reads, yielding one entry per CDR3 protein. The sample holds some 90,000 distinct CDR3 sequences; 90% to 95% are singletons and the top ten take 0.32%. The V and J ends lost 0 bases and 4 bases respectively, with 15 bases between them. The CDR3 consists of 16 residues. Germline CDR1 PRHDT, CDR2 FYEKMQ (reference sequence). Blood CD8+ and CD4+ T cells underwent high-throughput TCR beta sequencing.

The sample consisted of CD8+ T cells from PBMCs. The V and J genes are TRBV13 and TRBJ1-2; D gene uncertain. This sequence originates from a human donor in good health. Written as DNA, the CDR3 is TGTGCCAGCAGCTTAGGCGGTCCAGGCCTGGGCTATGGCTACACCTTC. Translating gives CASSLGGPGLGYGYTF. Complete variable domain (other parts from reference TRBV13 and TRBJ1-2): AAGVIQSPRHLIKEKRETATLKCYPIPRHDTVYWYQQGPGQDPQFLISFYEKMQSDKGSIPDRFSAQQFSDYHSELNMSSLELGDSALYFCASSLGGPGLGYGYTFGSGTRLTVV.